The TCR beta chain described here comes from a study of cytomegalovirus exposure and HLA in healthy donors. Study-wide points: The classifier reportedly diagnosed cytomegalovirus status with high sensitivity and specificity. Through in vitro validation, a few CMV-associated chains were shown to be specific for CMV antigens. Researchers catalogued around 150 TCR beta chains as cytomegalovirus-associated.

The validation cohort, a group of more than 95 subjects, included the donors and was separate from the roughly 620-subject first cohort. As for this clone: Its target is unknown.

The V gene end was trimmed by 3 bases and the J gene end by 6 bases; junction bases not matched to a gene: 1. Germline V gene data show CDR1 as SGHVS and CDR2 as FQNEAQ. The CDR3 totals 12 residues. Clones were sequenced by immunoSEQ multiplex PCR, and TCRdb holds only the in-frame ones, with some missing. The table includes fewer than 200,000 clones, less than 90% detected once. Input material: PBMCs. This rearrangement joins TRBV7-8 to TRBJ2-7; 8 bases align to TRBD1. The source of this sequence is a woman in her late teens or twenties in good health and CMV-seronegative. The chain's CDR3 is CASSLDRVEQYF. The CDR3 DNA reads TGTGCCAGCAGCTTGGACAGGGTCGAGCAGTACTTC. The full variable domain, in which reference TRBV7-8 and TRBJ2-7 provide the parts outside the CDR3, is GAGVSQSPRYKVAKRGQDVALRCDPISGHVSLFWYQQALGQGPEFLTYFQNEAQLDKSGLPSDRFFAERPEGSVSTLKIQRTQQEDSAVYLCASSLDRVEQYFGPGTRLTVT.